The clone carrying this T cell receptor beta chain occurred a few times. This may come from a read error, since a much larger clone is one base off. Construction of the TCRbeta library involved unique molecular identifiers. TCRdb ran MiXCR on the PCR reads and lists one entry per CDR3 protein. The sample contains some 200,000 distinct CDR3 sequences, around 9.7% of which appear only once. CDR1 LNHDA and CDR2 SQIVND come from the germline V gene (reference sequence). This CDR3 contains 15 residues. The data were obtained in a study of T-cell reconstitution after alpha-beta-depleted transplantation in children.

This rearrangement joins TRBV19 to TRBJ1-2; D might be TRBD1 (5 bases). The specimen was PBMCs from the stem cell graft donor, collected from the stem cell graft. The TCR was taken from a human donor who donated a stem cell graft to a child with SCID. This CDR3 is CASSSQRTPNYGYPF. In DNA form, the CDR3 reads TGTGCCAGTAGTAGCCAGCGGACACCTAACTATGGCTACCCCTTC.